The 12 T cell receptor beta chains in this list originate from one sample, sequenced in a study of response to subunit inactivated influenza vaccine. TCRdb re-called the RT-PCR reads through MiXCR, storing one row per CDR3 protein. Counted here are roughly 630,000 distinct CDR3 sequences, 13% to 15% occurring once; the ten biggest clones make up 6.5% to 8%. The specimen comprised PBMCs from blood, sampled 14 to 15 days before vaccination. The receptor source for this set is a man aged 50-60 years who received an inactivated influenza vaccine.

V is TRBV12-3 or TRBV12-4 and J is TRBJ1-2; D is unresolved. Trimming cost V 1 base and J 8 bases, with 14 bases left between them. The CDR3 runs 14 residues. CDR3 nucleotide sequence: TGTGCCAGCAGTTTAGAAGGCGGACCTGCCGGCTACACCTTC. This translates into CASSLEGGPAGYTF.

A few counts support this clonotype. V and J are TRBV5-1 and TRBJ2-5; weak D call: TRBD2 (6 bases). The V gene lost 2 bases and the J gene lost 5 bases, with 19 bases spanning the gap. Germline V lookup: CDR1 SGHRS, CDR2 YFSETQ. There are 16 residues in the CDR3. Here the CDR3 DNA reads TGCGCCAGCAGCTTCCAGGGTCTTAATCTAGCGGAGACCCAGTACTTC. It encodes CASSFQGLNLAETQYF.

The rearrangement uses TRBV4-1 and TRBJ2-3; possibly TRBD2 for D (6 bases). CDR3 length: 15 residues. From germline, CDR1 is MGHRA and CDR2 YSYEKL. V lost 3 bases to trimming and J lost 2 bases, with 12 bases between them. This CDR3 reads CASSQRRLDTDTQYF. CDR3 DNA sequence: TGCGCCAGCAGCCAGAGGAGACTAGACACAGATACGCAGTATTTT.

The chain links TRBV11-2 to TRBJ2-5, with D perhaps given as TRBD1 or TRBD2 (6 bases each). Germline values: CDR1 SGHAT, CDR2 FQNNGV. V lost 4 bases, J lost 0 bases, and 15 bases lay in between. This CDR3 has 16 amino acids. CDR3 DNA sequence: TGTGCCAGCAGCTCGGGGGCTAGCATTAACCAAGAGACCCAGTACTTC. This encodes CASSSGASINQETQYF.

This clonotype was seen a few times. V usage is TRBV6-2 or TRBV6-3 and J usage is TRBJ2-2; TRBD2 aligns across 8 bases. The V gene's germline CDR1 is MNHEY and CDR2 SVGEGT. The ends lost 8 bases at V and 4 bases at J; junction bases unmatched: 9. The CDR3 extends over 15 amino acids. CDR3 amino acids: CASGAGLAATGELFF. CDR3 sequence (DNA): TGTGCCAGCGGCGCCGGACTAGCCGCCACCGGGGAGCTGTTTTTT.

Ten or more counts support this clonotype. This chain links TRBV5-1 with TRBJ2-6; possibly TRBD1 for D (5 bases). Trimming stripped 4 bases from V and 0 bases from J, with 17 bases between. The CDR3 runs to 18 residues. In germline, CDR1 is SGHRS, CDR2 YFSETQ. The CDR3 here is CASSIGQLSVSGANVLTF. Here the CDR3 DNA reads TGCGCCAGCAGCATAGGACAACTTTCCGTCTCTGGGGCCAACGTCCTGACTTTC.

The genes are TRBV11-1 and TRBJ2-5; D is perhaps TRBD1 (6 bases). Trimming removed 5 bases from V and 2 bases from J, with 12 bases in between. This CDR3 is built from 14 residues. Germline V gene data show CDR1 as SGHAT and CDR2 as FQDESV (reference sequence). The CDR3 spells CASSTPGHQETQYF. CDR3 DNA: TGTGCCAGCAGCACCCCGGGACATCAAGAGACCCAGTACTTC.

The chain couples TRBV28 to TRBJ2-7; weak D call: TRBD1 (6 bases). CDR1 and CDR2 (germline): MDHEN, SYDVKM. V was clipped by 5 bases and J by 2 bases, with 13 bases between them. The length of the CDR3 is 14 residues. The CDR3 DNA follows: TGTGCCAGCAGTGTAAACAGGGCTCCCTACGAGCAGTACTTC. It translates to CASSVNRAPYEQYF.

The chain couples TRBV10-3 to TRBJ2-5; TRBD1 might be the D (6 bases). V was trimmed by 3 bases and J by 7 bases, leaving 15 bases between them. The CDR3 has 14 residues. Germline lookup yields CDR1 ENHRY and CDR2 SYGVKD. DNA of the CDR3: TGTGCCATCAGTGAAAAAACAGGGCAGGGGACCCAGTACTTC. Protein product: CAISEKTGQGTQYF.

The CDR3 spells CASSQGSTRGNQPQHF. CDR3 nucleotides: TGCGCCAGCAGCCAAGGATCAACCCGGGGCAATCAGCCCCAGCATTTT. The chain uses TRBV4-1 and TRBJ1-5, with D uncertain. The V gene's germline CDR1 is MGHRA and CDR2 YSYEKL. The ends were cut back, 1 base at V and 2 bases at J, with 12 bases in the middle. The length of the CDR3 is 16 residues.

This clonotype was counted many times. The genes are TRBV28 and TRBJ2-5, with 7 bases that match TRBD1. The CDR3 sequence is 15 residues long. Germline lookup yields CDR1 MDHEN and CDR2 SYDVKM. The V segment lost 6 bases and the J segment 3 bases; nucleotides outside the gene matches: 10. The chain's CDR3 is CASRGDGTAKETQYF. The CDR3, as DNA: TGTGCCAGCAGAGGTGACGGGACAGCCAAAGAGACCCAGTACTTC.

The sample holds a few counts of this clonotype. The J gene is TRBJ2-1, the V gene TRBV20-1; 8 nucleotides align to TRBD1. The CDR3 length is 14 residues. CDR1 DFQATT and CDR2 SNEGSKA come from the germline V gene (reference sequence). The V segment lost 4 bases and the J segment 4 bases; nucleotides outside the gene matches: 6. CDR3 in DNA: TGCAGTGCTAAAGGGACAGGACATTACAATGAGCAGTTCTTC. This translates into CSAKGTGHYNEQFF.